This TCR beta chain was recorded in a study of cytomegalovirus exposure and HLA in healthy donors. Study results and limitations: TCR sequences were mostly rare, though some public TCRs occurred in many donors. It was reported that the classifier diagnosed cytomegalovirus status with high specificity and sensitivity in both the original and validation cohorts. The authors listed around 150 TCR beta chains as cytomegalovirus-associated. In vitro, a few CMV-associated chains proved specific for CMV antigens.

Concerning this clone itself: Its antigen remains unidentified.

The protocol was immunoSEQ multiplex PCR, while the TCRdb copy is restricted to in-frame clones and leaves out a portion. The data hold more than 120,000 clones, with over 80% observed a single time. V was shortened by 1 base and J by 5 bases, with 8 bases between the two germline ends. Looked up from germline, CDR1 is MGHRA and CDR2 is YSYEKL. This CDR3 region has 13 residues. The chain links TRBV4-1 to TRBJ2-5; D is perhaps TRBD1 (5 bases). The receptor's source is a man aged 18 to 29 in good health and CMV-seropositive. The sequenced sample was PBMCs. The CDR3 here is CASSQGQYETQYF. The DNA of the CDR3 is TGCGCCAGCAGCCAAGGACAGTACGAGACCCAGTACTTC.